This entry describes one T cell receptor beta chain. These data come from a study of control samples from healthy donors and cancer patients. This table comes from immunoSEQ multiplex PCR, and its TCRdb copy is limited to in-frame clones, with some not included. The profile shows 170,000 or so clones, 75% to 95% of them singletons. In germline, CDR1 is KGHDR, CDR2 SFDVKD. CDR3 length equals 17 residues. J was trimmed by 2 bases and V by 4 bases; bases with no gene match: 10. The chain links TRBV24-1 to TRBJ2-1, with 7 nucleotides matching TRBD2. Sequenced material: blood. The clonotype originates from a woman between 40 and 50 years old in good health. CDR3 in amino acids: CATSDTRASGAYNEQFF. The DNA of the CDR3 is TGTGCCACCAGTGACACCAGGGCTAGCGGTGCCTACAATGAGCAGTTCTTC.